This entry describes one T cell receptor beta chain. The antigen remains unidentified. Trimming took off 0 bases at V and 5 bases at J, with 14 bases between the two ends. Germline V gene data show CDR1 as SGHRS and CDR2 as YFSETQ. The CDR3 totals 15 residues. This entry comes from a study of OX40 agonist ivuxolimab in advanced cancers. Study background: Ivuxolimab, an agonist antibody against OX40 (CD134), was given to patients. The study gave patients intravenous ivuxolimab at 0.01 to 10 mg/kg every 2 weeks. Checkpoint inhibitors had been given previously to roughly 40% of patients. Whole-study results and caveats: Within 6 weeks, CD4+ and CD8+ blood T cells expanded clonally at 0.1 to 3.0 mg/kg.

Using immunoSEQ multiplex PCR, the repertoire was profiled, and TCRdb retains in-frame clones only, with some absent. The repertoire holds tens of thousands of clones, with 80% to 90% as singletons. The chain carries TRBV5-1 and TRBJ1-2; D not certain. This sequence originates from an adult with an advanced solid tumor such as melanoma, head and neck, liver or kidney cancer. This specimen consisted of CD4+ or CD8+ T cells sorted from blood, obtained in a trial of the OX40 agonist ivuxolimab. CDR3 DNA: TGCGCCAGCAGCTTGGCTTTGGGGAGGGAGTATGGCTACACCTTC. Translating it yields CASSLALGREYGYTF.